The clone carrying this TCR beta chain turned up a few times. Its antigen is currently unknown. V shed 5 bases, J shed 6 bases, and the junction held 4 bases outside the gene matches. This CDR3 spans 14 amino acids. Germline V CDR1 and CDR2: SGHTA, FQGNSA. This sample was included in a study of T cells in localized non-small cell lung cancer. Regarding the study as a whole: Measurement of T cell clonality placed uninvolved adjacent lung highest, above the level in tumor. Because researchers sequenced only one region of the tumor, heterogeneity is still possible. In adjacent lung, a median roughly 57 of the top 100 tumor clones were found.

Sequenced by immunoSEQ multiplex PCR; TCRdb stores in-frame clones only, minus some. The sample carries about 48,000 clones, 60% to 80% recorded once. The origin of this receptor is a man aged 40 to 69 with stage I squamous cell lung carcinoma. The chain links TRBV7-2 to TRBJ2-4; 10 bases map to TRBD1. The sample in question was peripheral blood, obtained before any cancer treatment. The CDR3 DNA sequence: TGTGCCAGCAGCCAGAGGACAGGGGGAAACATTCAGTACTTC. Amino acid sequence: CASSQRTGGNIQYF. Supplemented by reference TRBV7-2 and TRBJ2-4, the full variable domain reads GAGVSQSPSNKVTEKGKDVELRCDPISGHTALYWYRQSLGQGLEFLIYFQGNSAPDKSGLPSDRFSAERTGGSVSTLTIQRTQQEDSAVYLCASSQRTGGNIQYFGAGTRLSVL.